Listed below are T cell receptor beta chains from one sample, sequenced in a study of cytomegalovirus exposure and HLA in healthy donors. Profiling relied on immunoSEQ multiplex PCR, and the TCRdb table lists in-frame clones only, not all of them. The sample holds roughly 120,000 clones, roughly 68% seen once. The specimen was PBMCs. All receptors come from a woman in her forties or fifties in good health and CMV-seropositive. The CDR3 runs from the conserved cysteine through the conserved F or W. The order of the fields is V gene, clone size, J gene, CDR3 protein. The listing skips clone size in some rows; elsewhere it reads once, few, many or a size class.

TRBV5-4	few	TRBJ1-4	CASSLTGPNEKLFF
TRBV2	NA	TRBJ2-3	CASKQGAQDTQYF
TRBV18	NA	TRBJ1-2	CASSPETGIYSYGYTF
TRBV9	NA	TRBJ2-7	CASSDDRTGAYEQYF
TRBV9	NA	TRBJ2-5	CASGPHVAPQETQYF
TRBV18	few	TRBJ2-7	CASSPTLAGVTYEQYF
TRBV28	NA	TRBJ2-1	CASSSLAGGRNEQFF
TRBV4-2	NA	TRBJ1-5	CASSPGQGAGQPQHF
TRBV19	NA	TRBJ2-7	CASSIGDRGNYEQYF
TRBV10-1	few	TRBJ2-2	CASSRGWNTGELFF
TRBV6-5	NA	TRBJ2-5	CASSFDRLETQYF